These T cell receptor beta chains were read from a single sample in a study of cytomegalovirus exposure and HLA in healthy donors. Generated by immunoSEQ multiplex PCR, the TCRdb table keeps only in-frame clones and is missing some. The data show about 91,000 clones, with 86% seen just once and approximately 10% held by the top ten. The sequenced sample was PBMCs. The receptors come from a man under 40 in good health and CMV-seropositive. The CDR3 runs from the conserved cysteine through the conserved F or W. A D gene is named only where the DNA matches it firmly. Not all rows give a size; the values are once, few, many and, for expanded clones, a class.

v_gene: TRBV4-1
d_gene: TRBD1
abundance: NA
j_gene: TRBJ1-1
CDR3aa: CASSQVRDRAPEAFF
CDR3nt: TGCGCCAGCAGCCAAGTTCGGGACAGGGCCCCTGAAGCTTTCTTT

v_gene: TRBV29-1
d_gene: TRBD1
abundance: few
j_gene: TRBJ1-2
CDR3aa: CSVEQGDRGYGYTF
CDR3nt: TGCAGCGTTGAACAGGGGGATCGGGGCTATGGCTACACCTTC

v_gene: TRBV5-6
d_gene: NA
abundance: NA
j_gene: TRBJ2-7
CDR3aa: CASSLRGSFSYEQYF
CDR3nt: TGTGCCAGCAGCTTGAGGGGGTCCTTCTCCTACGAGCAGTACTTC

v_gene: TRBV28
d_gene: TRBD2
abundance: once
j_gene: TRBJ2-7
CDR3aa: CASRGGTSGSSYEQYF
CDR3nt: TGTGCCAGCAGGGGGGGGACTAGCGGGAGTTCCTACGAGCAGTACTTC

v_gene: TRBV2
d_gene: NA
abundance: few
j_gene: TRBJ1-2
CDR3aa: CASSESPSRLMVRGYYGYTF
CDR3nt: TGTGCCAGCAGTGAAAGCCCATCTAGGCTAATGGTTCGGGGTTACTATGGCTACACCTTC

v_gene: TRBV19
d_gene: NA
abundance: NA
j_gene: TRBJ1-5
CDR3aa: CASSYTRDQPQHF
CDR3nt: TGTGCCAGTAGTTATACTAGGGATCAGCCCCAGCATTTT

v_gene: TRBV7-8
d_gene: TRBD2
abundance: NA
j_gene: TRBJ2-5
CDR3aa: CASSTFGRAEETQYF
CDR3nt: TGTGCCAGCAGCACCTTCGGGAGGGCCGAGGAGACCCAGTACTTC

v_gene: TRBV6-1
d_gene: TRBD1
abundance: NA
j_gene: TRBJ2-7
CDR3aa: CASSEGTGGSYEQYF
CDR3nt: TGTGCCAGCAGTGAAGGGACAGGGGGCTCCTACGAGCAGTACTTC

v_gene: TRBV30
d_gene: TRBD2
abundance: NA
j_gene: TRBJ2-7
CDR3aa: CAWSVLAGYEQYF
CDR3nt: TGTGCCTGGAGTGTACTAGCGGGCTACGAGCAGTACTTC

v_gene: TRBV5-6
d_gene: NA
abundance: NA
j_gene: TRBJ1-2
CDR3aa: CASSLRRSFYGYTF
CDR3nt: TGTGCCAGCAGCTTAAGAAGGAGCTTCTATGGCTACACCTTC

v_gene: TRBV7-2
d_gene: TRBD1
abundance: NA
j_gene: TRBJ1-1
CDR3aa: CASSSTGTGGWNTEAFF
CDR3nt: TGTGCCAGCAGCTCCACCGGGACAGGGGGCTGGAACACTGAAGCTTTCTTT

v_gene: TRBV6-1
d_gene: TRBD1
abundance: NA
j_gene: TRBJ2-1
CDR3aa: CASSEALKTGLSYNEQFF
CDR3nt: TGTGCCAGCAGTGAAGCGCTTAAGACAGGGCTATCCTACAATGAGCAGTTCTTC

v_gene: TRBV19
d_gene: NA
abundance: NA
j_gene: TRBJ1-2
CDR3aa: CASSDQGNYGYTF
CDR3nt: TGTGCCAGTAGTGACCAGGGAAACTATGGCTACACCTTC

v_gene: TRBV19
d_gene: NA
abundance: NA
j_gene: TRBJ2-5
CDR3aa: CASSRREGESETQYF
CDR3nt: TGTGCCAGTAGTAGGCGAGAGGGGGAGTCTGAGACCCAGTACTTC

v_gene: TRBV4-1
d_gene: TRBD1
abundance: NA
j_gene: TRBJ2-1
CDR3aa: CASSQEWRQGAVMDNEQFF
CDR3nt: TGCGCCAGCAGCCAAGAGTGGAGACAGGGGGCGGTTATGGACAATGAGCAGTTCTTC

v_gene: TRBV5-1
d_gene: TRBD1
abundance: NA
j_gene: TRBJ2-7
CDR3aa: CASSPGQSAYEQYF
CDR3nt: TGCGCCAGCAGCCCGGGACAGTCAGCCTACGAGCAGTACTTC

v_gene: TRBV11-3
d_gene: TRBD2
abundance: NA
j_gene: TRBJ2-5
CDR3aa: CASSLGLAGQETQYF
CDR3nt: TGTGCCAGCAGCTTAGGGCTAGCGGGCCAAGAGACCCAGTACTTC

v_gene: TRBV4-1
d_gene: TRBD1
abundance: NA
j_gene: TRBJ2-7
CDR3aa: CASSTTGGYEQYF
CDR3nt: TGCGCCAGCAGCACTACAGGGGGCTACGAGCAGTACTTC

v_gene: TRBV27
d_gene: NA
abundance: NA
j_gene: TRBJ2-3
CDR3aa: CASTVWANSDTQYF
CDR3nt: TGTGCCAGCACCGTTTGGGCGAATTCAGATACGCAGTATTTT

v_gene: TRBV30
d_gene: NA
abundance: once
j_gene: TRBJ1-1
CDR3aa: CAWSVGPVWGSMNTEAFF
CDR3nt: TGTGCCTGGAGTGTAGGGCCCGTCTGGGGCTCCATGAACACTGAAGCTTTCTTT

v_gene: TRBV2
d_gene: TRBD1
abundance: NA
j_gene: TRBJ2-2
CDR3aa: CASEGQGLAGELFF
CDR3nt: TGTGCCAGCGAGGGACAGGGGCTGGCCGGGGAGCTGTTTTTT

v_gene: TRBV15
d_gene: TRBD1
abundance: few
j_gene: TRBJ2-1
CDR3aa: CATSPGQEPYNEQFF
CDR3nt: TGTGCCACCAGCCCGGGACAGGAGCCCTACAATGAGCAGTTCTTC

v_gene: TRBV5-1
d_gene: NA
abundance: NA
j_gene: TRBJ1-4
CDR3aa: CASSLRGTNEKLFF
CDR3nt: TGCGCCAGCAGCTTAAGGGGGACTAATGAAAAACTGTTTTTT

v_gene: TRBV13
d_gene: TRBD1
abundance: NA
j_gene: TRBJ2-5
CDR3aa: CASSPGTGLEETQYF
CDR3nt: TGTGCCAGCAGCCCCGGGACAGGGTTGGAGGAGACCCAGTACTTC

v_gene: TRBV6-5
d_gene: TRBD1
abundance: NA
j_gene: TRBJ2-6
CDR3aa: CASRRTGAGANVLTF
CDR3nt: TGTGCCAGCAGACGGACAGGGGCTGGGGCCAACGTCCTGACTTTC

v_gene: TRBV5-4
d_gene: TRBD2
abundance: once
j_gene: TRBJ2-3
CDR3aa: CASSSRGLADTQYF
CDR3nt: TGTGCCAGCAGCTCCCGAGGACTAGCAGATACGCAGTATTTT

v_gene: TRBV29-1
d_gene: NA
abundance: NA
j_gene: TRBJ1-3
CDR3aa: CGGFSGNTIYF
CDR3nt: TGTGGGGGGTTCTCTGGAAACACCATATATTTT

v_gene: TRBV19
d_gene: TRBD2
abundance: NA
j_gene: TRBJ2-7
CDR3aa: CASSIEASGSLAHEQYF
CDR3nt: TGTGCCAGTAGTATAGAGGCTAGCGGGAGCCTAGCCCACGAGCAGTACTTC

v_gene: TRBV6-6
d_gene: NA
abundance: NA
j_gene: TRBJ2-7
CDR3aa: CASSRETSYEQYF
CDR3nt: TGTGCCAGCTCCCGGGAGACCTCCTACGAGCAGTACTTC

v_gene: TRBV19
d_gene: NA
abundance: NA
j_gene: TRBJ2-6
CDR3aa: CASSLTGANVLTF
CDR3nt: TGTGCCAGTAGTCTTACTGGGGCCAACGTCCTGACTTTC

v_gene: TRBV10-3
d_gene: TRBD2
abundance: NA
j_gene: TRBJ2-1
CDR3aa: CAISEGDTSGRGSFYNEQFF
CDR3nt: TGTGCCATCAGTGAAGGGGACACTAGCGGGAGGGGTTCCTTTTACAATGAGCAGTTCTTC

v_gene: TRBV5-4
d_gene: TRBD1
abundance: NA
j_gene: TRBJ1-1
CDR3aa: CASSLGQGRRTEAFF
CDR3nt: TGTGCCAGCAGCTTGGGACAGGGGCGCAGGACTGAAGCTTTCTTT

v_gene: TRBV6-5
d_gene: NA
abundance: few
j_gene: TRBJ1-4
CDR3aa: CASSYSRVTGGGKLFF
CDR3nt: TGTGCCAGCAGTTACTCAAGGGTCACCGGGGGTGGAAAACTGTTTTTT

v_gene: TRBV30
d_gene: NA
abundance: few
j_gene: TRBJ1-1
CDR3aa: CAWSRDIQGTEAFF
CDR3nt: TGTGCCTGGAGTCGGGACATCCAGGGGACTGAAGCTTTCTTT

v_gene: TRBV5-3
d_gene: NA
abundance: NA
j_gene: TRBJ1-2
CDR3aa: CARSLFVSYGYTF
CDR3nt: TGTGCCAGAAGCTTGTTCGTGAGCTATGGCTACACCTTC

v_gene: TRBV5-6
d_gene: NA
abundance: NA
j_gene: TRBJ2-2
CDR3aa: CASSLRGVGSRPELFF
CDR3nt: TGTGCCAGCAGCTTGAGGGGCGTCGGGTCGCGGCCGGAGCTGTTTTTT